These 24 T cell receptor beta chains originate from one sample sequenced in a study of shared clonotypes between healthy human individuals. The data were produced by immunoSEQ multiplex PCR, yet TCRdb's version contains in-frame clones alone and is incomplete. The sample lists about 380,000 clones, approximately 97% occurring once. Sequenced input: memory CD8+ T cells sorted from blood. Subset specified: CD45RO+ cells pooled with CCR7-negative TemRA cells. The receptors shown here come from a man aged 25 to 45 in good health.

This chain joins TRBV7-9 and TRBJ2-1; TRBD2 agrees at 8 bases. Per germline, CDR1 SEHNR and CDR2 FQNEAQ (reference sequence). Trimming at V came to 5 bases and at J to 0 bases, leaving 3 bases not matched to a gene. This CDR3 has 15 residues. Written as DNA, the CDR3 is TGTGCCAGCAGCCGAAGCGGGAGCTCCTACAATGAGCAGTTCTTC. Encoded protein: CASSRSGSSYNEQFF.

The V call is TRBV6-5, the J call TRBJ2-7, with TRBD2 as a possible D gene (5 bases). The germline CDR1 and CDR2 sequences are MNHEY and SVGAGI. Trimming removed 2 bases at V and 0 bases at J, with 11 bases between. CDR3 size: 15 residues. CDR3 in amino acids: CASSYASGSSYEQYF. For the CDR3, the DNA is TGTGCCAGCAGTTACGCGAGCGGAAGCTCCTACGAGCAGTACTTC.

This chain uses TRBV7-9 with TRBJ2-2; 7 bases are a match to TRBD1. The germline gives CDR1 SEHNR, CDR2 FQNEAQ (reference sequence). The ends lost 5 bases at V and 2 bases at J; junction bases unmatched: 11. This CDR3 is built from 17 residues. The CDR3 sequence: CASSPSPGTDNTGELFF. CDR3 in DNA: TGTGCCAGCAGCCCCTCCCCCGGGACAGACAACACCGGGGAGCTGTTTTTT.

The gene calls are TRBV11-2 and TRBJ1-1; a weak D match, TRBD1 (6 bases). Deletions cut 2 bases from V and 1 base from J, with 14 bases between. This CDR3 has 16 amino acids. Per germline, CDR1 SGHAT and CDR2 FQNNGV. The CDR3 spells CASSLSPGAGNTEAFF. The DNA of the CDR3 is TGTGCCAGCAGCTTATCCCCGGGGGCGGGGAACACTGAAGCTTTCTTT.

The CDR3 sequence is CASSLYPGSYEQYF. CDR3 sequence (DNA): TGTGCCAGCAGTTTATATCCAGGATCCTACGAGCAGTACTTC. This chain connects TRBV28 to TRBJ2-7; D ambiguous. Germline V gives CDR1 MDHEN, CDR2 SYDVKM. This CDR3 is built from 14 residues. The V gene lost 1 base and the J gene lost 1 base, with 8 bases spanning the gap.

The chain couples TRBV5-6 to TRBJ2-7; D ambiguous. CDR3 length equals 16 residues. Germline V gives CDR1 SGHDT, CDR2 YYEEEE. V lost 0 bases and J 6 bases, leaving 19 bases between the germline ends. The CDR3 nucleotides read TGTGCCAGCAGCTTGGCCAATGGCCTAGTAAATGGCGAGCAGTACTTC. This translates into CASSLANGLVNGEQYF.

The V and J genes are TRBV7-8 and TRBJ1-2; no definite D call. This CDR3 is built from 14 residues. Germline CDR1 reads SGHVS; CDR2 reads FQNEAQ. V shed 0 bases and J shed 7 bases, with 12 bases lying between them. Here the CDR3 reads CASSLAGGSAGYTF. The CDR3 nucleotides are TGTGCCAGCAGCTTAGCGGGCGGCAGTGCTGGCTACACCTTC.

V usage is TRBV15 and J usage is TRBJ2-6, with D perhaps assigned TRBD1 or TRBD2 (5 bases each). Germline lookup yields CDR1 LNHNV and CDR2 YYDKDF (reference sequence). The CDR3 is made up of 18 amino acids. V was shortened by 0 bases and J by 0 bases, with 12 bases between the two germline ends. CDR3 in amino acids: CATSREGRAYSGANVLTF. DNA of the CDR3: TGTGCCACCAGCAGAGAGGGACGGGCGTACTCTGGGGCCAACGTCCTGACTTTC. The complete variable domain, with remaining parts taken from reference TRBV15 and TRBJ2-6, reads DAMVIQNPRYQVTQFGKPVTLSCSQTLNHNVMYWYQQKSSQAPKLLFHYYDKDFNNEADTPDNFQSRRPNTSFCFLDIRSPGLGDTAMYLCATSREGRAYSGANVLTFGAGSRLTVL.

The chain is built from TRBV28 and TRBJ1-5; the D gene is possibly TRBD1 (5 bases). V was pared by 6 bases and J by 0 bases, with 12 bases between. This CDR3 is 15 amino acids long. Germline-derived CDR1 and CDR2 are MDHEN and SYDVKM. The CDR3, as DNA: TGTGCCAGCAGCCTACAGGCTTATAGCAATCAGCCCCAGCATTTT. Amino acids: CASSLQAYSNQPQHF.

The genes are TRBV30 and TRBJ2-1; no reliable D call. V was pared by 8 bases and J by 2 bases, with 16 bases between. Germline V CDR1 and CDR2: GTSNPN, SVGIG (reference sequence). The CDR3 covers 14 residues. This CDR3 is CAINPRFPYNEQFF. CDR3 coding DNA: TGTGCCATCAATCCTAGATTTCCCTACAATGAGCAGTTCTTC.

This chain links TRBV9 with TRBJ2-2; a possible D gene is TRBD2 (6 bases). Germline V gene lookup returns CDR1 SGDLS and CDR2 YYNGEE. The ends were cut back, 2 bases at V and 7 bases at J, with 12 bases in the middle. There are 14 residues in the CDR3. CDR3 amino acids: CASSVTSFNGELFF. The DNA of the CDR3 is TGTGCCAGCAGCGTTACTAGCTTCAACGGGGAGCTGTTTTTT.

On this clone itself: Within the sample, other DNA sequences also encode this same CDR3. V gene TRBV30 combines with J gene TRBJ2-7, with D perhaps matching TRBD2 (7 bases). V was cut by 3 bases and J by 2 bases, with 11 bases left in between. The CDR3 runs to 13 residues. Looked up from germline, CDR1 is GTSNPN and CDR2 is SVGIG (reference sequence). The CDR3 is CAWSPGGPYEQYF. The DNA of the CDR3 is TGTGCCTGGAGCCCCGGGGGGCCCTACGAGCAGTACTTC.

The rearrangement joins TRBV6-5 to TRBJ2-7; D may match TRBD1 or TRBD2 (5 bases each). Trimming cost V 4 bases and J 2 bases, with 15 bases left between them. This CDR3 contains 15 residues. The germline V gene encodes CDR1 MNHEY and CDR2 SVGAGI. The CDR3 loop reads CASSWGSPATYEQYF. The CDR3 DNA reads TGTGCCAGCAGTTGGGGGAGTCCCGCGACCTACGAGCAGTACTTC.

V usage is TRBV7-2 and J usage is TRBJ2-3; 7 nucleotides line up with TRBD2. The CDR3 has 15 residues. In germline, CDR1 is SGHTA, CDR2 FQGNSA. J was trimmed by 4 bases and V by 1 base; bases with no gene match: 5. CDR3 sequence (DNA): TGTGCCAGCAGCTTAGGGGGAGGGACTCCAGATACGCAGTATTTT. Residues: CASSLGGGTPDTQYF.

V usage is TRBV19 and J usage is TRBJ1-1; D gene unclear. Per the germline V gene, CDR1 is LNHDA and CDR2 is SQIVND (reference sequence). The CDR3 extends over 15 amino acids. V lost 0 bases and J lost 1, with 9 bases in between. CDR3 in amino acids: CASSIEYNRNTEAFF. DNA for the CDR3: TGTGCCAGTAGTATAGAATATAACAGGAACACTGAAGCTTTCTTT.

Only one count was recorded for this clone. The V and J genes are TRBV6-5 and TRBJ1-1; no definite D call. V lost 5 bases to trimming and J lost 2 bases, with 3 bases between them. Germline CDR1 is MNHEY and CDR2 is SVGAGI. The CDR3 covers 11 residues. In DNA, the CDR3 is TGTGCCAGCAGTACTAACACTGAAGCTTTCTTT. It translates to CASSTNTEAFF.

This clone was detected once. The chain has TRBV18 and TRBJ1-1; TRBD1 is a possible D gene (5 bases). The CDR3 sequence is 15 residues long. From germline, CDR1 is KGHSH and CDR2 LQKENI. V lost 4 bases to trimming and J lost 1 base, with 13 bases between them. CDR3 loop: CASSLGQTKNTEAFF. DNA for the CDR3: TGTGCCAGCTCACTAGGACAAACCAAGAACACTGAAGCTTTCTTT.

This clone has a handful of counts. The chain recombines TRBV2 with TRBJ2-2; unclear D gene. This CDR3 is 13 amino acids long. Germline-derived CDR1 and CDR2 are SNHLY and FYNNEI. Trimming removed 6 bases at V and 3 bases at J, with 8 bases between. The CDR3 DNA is TGTGCCAGCAGGCAAAAGGACACCGGGGAGCTGTTTTTT. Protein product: CASRQKDTGELFF.

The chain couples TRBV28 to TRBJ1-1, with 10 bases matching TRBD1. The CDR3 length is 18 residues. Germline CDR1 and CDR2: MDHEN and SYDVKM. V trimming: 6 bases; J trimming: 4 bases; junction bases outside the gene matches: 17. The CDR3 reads CASRSRQGANSRRTEAFF. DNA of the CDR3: TGTGCCAGCAGATCTAGACAGGGGGCGAATTCAAGACGCACTGAAGCTTTCTTT.

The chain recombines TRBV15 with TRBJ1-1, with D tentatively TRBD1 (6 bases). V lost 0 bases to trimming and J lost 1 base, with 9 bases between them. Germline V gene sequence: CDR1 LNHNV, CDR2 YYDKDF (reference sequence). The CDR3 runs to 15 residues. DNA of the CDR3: TGTGCCACCAGCAGAGAAAGGACAGCGAACACTGAAGCTTTCTTT. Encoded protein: CATSRERTANTEAFF.

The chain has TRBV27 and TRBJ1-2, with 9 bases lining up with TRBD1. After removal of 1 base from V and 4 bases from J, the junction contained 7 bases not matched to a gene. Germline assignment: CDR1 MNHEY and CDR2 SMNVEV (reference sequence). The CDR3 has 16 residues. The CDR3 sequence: CASSLLPDRGGYGYTF. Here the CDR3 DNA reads TGTGCCAGCAGTTTATTACCGGACAGGGGAGGCTATGGCTACACCTTC.

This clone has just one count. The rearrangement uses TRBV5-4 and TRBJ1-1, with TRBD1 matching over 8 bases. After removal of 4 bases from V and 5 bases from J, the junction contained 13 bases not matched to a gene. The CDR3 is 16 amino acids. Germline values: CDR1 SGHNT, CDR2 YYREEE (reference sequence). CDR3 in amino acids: CASSMGGQEGGTEAFF. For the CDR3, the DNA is TGTGCCAGCAGCATGGGGGGACAGGAGGGTGGGACTGAAGCTTTCTTT.

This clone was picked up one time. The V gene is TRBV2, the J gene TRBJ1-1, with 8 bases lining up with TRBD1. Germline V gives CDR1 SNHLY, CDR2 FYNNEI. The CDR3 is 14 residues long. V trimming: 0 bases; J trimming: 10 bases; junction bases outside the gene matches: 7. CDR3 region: CASSEARSGGVAFF. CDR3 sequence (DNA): TGTGCCAGCAGTGAAGCGAGGTCAGGGGGCGTAGCTTTCTTT.

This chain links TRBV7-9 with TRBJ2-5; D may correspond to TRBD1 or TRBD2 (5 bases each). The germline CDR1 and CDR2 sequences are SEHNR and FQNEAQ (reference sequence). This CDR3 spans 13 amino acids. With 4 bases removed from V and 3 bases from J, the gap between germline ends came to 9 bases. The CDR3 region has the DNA TGTGCCAGCAGCTCGAGGGGTGAAGAGACCCAGTACTTC. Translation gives CASSSRGEETQYF.